The clone carrying this T cell receptor beta chain was observed once. The junction departs from germline at one end; a sequencing error may be responsible. This specimen belongs to a study of blood T cells in healthy people across ages. The CDR3 is 15 residues long. Germline CDR1 reads MNHNY; CDR2 reads SVGAGI (reference sequence). A J-beta primer mix and a sample-barcoded 5' primer were used in a second PCR of roughly 7 to 12 cycles. The yield of each sample was at least 2.5 million CDR3-containing paired-end reads. TCRdb reanalysed the 5' RACE reads using MiXCR and keeps one entry per CDR3 protein. Altogether roughly 2 million distinct CDR3 sequences are present, around 50% being singletons, with the ten largest covering around 2.1%. Whenever a sample was processed, at least 6.5 million PBMCs were isolated. RNA extraction gave at least 5 micrograms of total RNA per sample.

This rearrangement joins TRBV6-6 to TRBJ2-7, with 11 positions matching TRBD2. The sample was blood. The TCR was taken from a woman in her thirties or forties in good health. This CDR3 reads CASSDTSGGSDEQYF. The CDR3 nucleotides read TGTGCCAGCAGCGATACTAGCGGGGGCTCCGACGAGCAGTACTTC.